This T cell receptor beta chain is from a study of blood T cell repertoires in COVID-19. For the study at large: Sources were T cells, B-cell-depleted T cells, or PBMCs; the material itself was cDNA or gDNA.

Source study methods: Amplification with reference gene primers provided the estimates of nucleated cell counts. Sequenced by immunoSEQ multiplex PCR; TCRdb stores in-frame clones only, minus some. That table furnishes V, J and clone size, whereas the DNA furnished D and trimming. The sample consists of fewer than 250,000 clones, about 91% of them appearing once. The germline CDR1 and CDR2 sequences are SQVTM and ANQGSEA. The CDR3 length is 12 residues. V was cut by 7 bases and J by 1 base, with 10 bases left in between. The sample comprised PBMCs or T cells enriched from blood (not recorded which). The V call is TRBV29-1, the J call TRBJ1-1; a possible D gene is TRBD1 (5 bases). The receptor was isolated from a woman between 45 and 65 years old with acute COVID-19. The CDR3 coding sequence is TGCAGCGGGGGCTGGGCGAACACTGAAGCTTTCTTT. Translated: CSGGWANTEAFF.